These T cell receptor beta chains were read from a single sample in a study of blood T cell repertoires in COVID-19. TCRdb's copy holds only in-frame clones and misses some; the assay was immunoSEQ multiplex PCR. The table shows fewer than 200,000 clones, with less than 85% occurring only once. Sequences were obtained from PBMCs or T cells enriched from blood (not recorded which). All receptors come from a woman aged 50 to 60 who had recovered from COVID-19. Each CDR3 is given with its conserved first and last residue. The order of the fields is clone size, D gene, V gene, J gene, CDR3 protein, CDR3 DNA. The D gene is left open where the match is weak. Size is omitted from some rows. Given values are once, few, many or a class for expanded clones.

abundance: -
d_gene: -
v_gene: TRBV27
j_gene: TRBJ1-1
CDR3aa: CASKPQAGTEAFF
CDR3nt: TGTGCCAGCAAACCCCAGGCGGGCACTGAAGCTTTCTTT

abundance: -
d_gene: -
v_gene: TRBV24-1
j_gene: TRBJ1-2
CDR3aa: CATSDFAGGRDDGYTF
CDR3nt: TGTGCCACCAGTGATTTCGCGGGGGGCCGGGACGATGGCTACACCTTC

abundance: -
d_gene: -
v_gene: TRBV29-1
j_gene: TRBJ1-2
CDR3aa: CSVEPGYYGYTF
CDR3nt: TGCAGCGTTGAACCAGGGTATTATGGCTACACCTTC

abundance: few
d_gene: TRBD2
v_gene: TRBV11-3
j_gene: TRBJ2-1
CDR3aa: CASSLEYTSGGTYNEQFF
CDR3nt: TGTGCCAGCAGCTTAGAGTACACTAGCGGGGGCACCTACAATGAGCAGTTCTTC

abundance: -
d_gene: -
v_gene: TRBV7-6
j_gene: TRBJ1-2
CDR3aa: CASSRGGGLTF
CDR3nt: TGTGCCAGCAGCCGTGGGGGGGGACTCACCTTC

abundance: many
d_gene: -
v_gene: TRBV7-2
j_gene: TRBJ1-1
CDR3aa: CASSLSWRNTEAFF
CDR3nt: TGTGCCAGCAGCCTGAGTTGGAGGAACACTGAAGCTTTCTTT

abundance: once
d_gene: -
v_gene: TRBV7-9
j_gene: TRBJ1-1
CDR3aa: CASRVMELEAFF
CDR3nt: TGTGCCAGCCGGGTGATGGAGTTGGAAGCTTTCTTT

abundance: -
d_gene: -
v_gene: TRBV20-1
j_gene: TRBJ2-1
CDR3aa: CSASGRERVDEQFF
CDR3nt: TGCAGTGCTAGTGGACGGGAGAGGGTCGATGAGCAGTTCTTC

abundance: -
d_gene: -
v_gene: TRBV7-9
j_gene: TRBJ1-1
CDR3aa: CASSLAGGSIAEAFF
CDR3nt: TGTGCCAGCAGCCTAGCCGGTGGTTCGATCGCTGAAGCTTTCTTT

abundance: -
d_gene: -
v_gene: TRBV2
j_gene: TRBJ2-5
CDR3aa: CASRDNQETQYF
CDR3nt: TGTGCCAGCAGGGACAACCAAGAGACCCAGTACTTC

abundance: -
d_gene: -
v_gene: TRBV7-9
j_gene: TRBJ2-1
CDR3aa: CASSPDNSYNEQFF
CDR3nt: TGTGCCAGCAGCCCCGACAACTCCTACAATGAGCAGTTCTTC

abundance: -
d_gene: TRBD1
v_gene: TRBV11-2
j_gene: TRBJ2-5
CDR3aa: CASSSTGFQETQYF
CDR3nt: TGTGCCAGCAGCTCGACAGGGTTCCAAGAGACCCAGTACTTC

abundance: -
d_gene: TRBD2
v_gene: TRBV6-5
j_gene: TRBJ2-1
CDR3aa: CASRVGTIYNEQFF
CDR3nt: TGTGCCAGCAGGGTGGGGACTATCTACAATGAGCAGTTCTTC

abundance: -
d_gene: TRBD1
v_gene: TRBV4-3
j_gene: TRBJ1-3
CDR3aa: CASSQDRGRTIYF
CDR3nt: TGCGCCAGCAGCCAAGACAGGGGGCGGACCATATATTTT

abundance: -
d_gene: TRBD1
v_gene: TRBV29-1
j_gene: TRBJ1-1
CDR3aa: CSVVKQGHQNTEAFF
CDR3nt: TGCAGCGTCGTGAAACAGGGGCACCAGAACACTGAAGCTTTCTTT

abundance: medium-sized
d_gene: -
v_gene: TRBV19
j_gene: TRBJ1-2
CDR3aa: CASSRMGADSSYGYTF
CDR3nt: TGTGCCAGTAGTAGGATGGGGGCCGACTCGTCCTATGGCTACACCTTC

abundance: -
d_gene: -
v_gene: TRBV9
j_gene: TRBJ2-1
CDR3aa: CASSVPYRNEQFF
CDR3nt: TGTGCCAGCAGCGTACCCTATCGAAATGAGCAGTTCTTC

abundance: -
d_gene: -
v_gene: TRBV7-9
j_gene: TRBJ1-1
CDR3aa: CASSKTGGTEAFF
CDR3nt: TGTGCCAGCAGCAAGACAGGAGGCACTGAAGCTTTCTTT

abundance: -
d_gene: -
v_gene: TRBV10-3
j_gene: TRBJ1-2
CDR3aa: CAISDPDSPWDGYTF
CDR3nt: TGTGCCATCAGTGACCCGGACAGCCCCTGGGACGGCTACACCTTC

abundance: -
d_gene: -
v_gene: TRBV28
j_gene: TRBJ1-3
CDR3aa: CASSLTGSRNTIYF
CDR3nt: TGTGCCAGCAGTTTAACAGGATCAAGAAACACCATATATTTT

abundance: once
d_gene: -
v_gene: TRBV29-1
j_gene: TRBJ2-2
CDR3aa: CSVVPGLRTGELFF
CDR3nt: TGCAGCGTTGTTCCGGGACTCAGGACCGGGGAGCTGTTTTTT

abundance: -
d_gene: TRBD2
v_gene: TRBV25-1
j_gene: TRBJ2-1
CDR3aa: CASSKVAGYNEQFF
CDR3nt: TGTGCCAGCTCCAAGGTAGCGGGTTACAATGAGCAGTTCTTC

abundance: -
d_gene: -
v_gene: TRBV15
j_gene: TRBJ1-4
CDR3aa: CATSRGGTRGGLNEKLFF
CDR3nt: TGTGCCACCAGCAGAGGAGGGACCCGTGGGGGCCTAAATGAAAAACTGTTTTTT

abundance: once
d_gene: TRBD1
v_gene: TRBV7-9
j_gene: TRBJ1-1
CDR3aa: CASSPYPTTGVITEAFF
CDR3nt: TGTGCCAGCAGCCCCTACCCAACGACAGGGGTGATCACTGAAGCTTTCTTT

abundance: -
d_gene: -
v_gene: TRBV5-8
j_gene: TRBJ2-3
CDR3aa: CASSHGQSTDTQYF
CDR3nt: TGTGCCAGCAGCCATGGACAGAGCACAGATACGCAGTATTTT

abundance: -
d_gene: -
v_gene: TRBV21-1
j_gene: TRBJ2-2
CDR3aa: CASSKVATCTGELFF
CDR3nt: TGTGCCAGCAGCAAAGTAGCTACTTGTACCGGGGAGCTGTTTTTT

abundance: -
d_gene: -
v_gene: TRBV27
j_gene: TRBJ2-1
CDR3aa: CASSSQGGVWQFF
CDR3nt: TGTGCCAGCAGTTCGCAGGGGGGAGTGTGGCAGTTCTTC

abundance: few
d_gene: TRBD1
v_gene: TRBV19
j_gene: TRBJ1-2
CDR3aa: CASRKTGGARNGYTF
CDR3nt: TGTGCCAGTAGGAAGACAGGGGGCGCCCGGAATGGCTACACCTTC

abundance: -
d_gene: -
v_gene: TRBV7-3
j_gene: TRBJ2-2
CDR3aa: CASSPGTRGTGELFF
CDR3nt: TGTGCCAGCAGCCCAGGGACAAGGGGCACCGGGGAGCTGTTTTTT

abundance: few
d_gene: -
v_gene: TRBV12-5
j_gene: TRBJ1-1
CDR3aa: CASGFWQGTMLNTEAFF
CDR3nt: TGTGCTAGTGGTTTTTGGCAGGGGACAATGCTGAACACTGAAGCTTTCTTT

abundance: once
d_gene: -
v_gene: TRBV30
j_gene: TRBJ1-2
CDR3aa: CACTETYGYTF
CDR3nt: TGTGCCTGTACAGAGACCTATGGCTACACCTTC

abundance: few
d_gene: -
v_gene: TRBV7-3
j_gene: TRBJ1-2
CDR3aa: CASSLNPQTGGYTF
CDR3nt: TGTGCCAGCAGCTTAAATCCCCAGACGGGGGGCTACACCTTC

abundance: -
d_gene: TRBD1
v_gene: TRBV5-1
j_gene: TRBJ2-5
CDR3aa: CASSNGTAQETQYF
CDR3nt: TGCGCCAGCAGCAATGGGACAGCCCAAGAGACCCAGTACTTC

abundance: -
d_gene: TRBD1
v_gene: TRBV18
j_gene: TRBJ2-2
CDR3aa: CASSPTGTANTGELFF
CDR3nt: TGTGCCAGCTCACCGACGGGGACAGCAAACACCGGGGAGCTGTTTTTT

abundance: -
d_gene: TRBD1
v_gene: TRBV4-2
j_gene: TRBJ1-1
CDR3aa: CASSLPPGQGMNTEAFF
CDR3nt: TGTGCCAGCAGCCTCCCACCGGGACAGGGGATGAACACTGAAGCTTTCTTT

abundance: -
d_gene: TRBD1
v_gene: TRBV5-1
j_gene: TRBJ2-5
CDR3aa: CASSAWDRVETQYF
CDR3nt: TGCGCCAGCAGCGCATGGGACAGGGTGGAGACCCAGTACTTC

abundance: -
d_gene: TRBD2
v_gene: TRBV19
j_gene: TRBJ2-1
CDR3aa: CASSTGLAGELNEQFF
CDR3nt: TGTGCCAGTAGTACGGGACTAGCGGGAGAGCTCAATGAGCAGTTCTTC

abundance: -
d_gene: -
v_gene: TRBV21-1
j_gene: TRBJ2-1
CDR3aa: CASSKGAGGPGGEQFF
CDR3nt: TGTGCCAGCAGCAAAGGTGCGGGAGGGCCCGGCGGCGAGCAGTTCTTC

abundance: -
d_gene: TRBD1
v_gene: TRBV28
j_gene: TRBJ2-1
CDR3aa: CASSSSGQGWSYNEQFF
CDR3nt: TGTGCCAGCAGTTCCTCGGGACAGGGCTGGTCCTACAATGAGCAGTTCTTC

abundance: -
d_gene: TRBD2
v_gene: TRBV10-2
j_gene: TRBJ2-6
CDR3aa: CASRPSGRPGANVLTF
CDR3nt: TGCGCCAGCCGACCTAGCGGGAGGCCTGGGGCCAACGTCCTGACTTTC

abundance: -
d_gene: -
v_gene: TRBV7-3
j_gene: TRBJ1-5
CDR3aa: CASSLTARQAIYSNQPQHF
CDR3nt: TGTGCCAGCAGCTTAACCGCCCGGCAGGCGATATATAGCAATCAGCCCCAGCATTTT

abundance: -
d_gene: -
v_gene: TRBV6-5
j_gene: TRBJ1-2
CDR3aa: CATLNMGGAPPYTF
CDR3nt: TGTGCCACCTTAAACATGGGGGGGGCGCCCCCCTACACCTTC

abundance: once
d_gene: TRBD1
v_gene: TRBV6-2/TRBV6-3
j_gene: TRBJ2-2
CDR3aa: CASSSQGAFTGELFF
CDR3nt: TGTGCCAGCAGTTCACAGGGGGCTTTCACCGGGGAGCTGTTTTTT

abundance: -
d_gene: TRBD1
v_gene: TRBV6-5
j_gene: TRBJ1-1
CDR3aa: CASSYSRDSNTEAFF
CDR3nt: TGTGCCAGCAGTTACTCCCGGGACAGTAACACTGAAGCTTTCTTT

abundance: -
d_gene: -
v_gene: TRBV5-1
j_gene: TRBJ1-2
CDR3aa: CASSLPTLPPGSGYTF
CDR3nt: TGCGCCAGCAGCTTACCGACCCTTCCACCGGGGAGTGGCTACACCTTC

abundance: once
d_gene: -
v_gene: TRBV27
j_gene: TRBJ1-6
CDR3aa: CASRPQGRYNSPLHF
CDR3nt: TGTGCCAGCAGACCCCAGGGGCGCTATAATTCACCCCTCCACTTT

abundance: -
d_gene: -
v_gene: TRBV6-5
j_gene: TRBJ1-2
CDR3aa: CASSSYGYTF
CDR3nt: TGTGCCAGCAGCTCCTATGGCTACACCTTC

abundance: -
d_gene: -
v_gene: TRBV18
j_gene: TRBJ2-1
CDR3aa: CASSPFGGEQFF
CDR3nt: TGTGCCAGCTCACCATTTGGGGGGGAGCAGTTCTTC

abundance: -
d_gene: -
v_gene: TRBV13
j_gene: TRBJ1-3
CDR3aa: CASSLIWGEYSGNTIYF
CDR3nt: TGTGCCAGCAGCTTAATATGGGGGGAATACTCTGGAAACACCATATATTTT

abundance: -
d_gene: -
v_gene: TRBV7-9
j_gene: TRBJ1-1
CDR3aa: CASTTAAGTEAFF
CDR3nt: TGTGCCAGCACTACCGCCGCGGGCACTGAAGCTTTCTTT

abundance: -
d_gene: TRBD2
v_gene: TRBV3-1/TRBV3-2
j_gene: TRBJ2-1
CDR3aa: CASTSGVAGIGRSNEQFF
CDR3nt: TGTGCCAGCACCTCGGGGGTAGCGGGGATTGGGAGATCCAATGAGCAGTTCTTC

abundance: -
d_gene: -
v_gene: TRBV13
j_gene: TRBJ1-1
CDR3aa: CASSLGTLRGYDMNTEAFF
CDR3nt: TGTGCCAGCAGCTTAGGGACTCTAAGGGGCTACGACATGAACACTGAAGCTTTCTTT

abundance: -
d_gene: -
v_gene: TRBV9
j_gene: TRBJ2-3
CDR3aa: CASSVLFSTDTQYF
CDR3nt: TGTGCCAGCAGCGTCCTTTTTAGCACAGATACGCAGTATTTT

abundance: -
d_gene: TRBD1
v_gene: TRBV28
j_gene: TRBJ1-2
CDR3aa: CASSLSSAALAWTGPF
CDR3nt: TGTGCCAGCAGTTTATCGTCGGCAGCATTGGCCTGGACAGGGCCCTTC